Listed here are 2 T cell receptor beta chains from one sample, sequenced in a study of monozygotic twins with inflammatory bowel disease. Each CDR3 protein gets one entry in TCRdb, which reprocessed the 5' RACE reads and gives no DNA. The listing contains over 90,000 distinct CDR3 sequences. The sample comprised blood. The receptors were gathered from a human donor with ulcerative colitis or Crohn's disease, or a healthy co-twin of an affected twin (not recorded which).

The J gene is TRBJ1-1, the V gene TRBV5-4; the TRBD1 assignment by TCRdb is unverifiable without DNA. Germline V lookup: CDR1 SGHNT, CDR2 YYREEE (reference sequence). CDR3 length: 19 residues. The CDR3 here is CASSLGIGTEARRYTEAFF.

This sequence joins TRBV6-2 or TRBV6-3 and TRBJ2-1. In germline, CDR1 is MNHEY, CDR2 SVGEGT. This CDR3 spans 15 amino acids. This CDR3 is CASSDTRGSYNEQFF.